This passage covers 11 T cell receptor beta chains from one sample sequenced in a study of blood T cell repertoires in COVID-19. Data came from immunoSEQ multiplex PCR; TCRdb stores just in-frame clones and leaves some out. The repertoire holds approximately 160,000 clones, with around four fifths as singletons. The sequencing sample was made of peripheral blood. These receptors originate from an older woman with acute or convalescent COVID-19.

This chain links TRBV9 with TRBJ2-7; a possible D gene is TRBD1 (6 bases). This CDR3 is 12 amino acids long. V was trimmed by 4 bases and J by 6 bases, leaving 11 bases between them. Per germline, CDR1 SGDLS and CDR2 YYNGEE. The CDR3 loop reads CASSPQGSEQYF. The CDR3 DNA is TGTGCCAGCAGCCCTCAGGGGAGCGAGCAGTACTTC. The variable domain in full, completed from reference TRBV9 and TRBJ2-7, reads DSGVTQTPKHLITATGQRVTLRCSPRSGDLSVYWYQQSLDQGLQFLIQYYNGEERAKGNILERFSAQQFPDLHSELNLSSLELGDSALYFCASSPQGSEQYFGPGTRLTVT.

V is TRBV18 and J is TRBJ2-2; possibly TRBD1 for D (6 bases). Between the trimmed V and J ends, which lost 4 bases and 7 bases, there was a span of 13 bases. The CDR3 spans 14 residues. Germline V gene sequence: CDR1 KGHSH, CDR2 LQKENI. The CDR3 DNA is TGTGCCAGCTCACTATGGGACATTAACGGGGAGCTGTTTTTT. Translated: CASSLWDINGELFF.

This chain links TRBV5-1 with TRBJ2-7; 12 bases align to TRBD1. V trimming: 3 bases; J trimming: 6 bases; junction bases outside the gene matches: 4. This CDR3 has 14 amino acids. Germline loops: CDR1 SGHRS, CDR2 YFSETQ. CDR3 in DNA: TGCGCCAGCAGCTCCGGGACAGGGGGCTTCGAGCAGTACTTC. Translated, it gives CASSSGTGGFEQYF. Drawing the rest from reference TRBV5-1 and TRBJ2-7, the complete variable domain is KAGVTQTPRYLIKTRGQQVTLSCSPISGHRSVSWYQQTPGQGLQFLFEYFSETQRNKGNFPGRFSGRQFSNSRSEMNVSTLELGDSALYLCASSSGTGGFEQYFGPGTRLTVT.

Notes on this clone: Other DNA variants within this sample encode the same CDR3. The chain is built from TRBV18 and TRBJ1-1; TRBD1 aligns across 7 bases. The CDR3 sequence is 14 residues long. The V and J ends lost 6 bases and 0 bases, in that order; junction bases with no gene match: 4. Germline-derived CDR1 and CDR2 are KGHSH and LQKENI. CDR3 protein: CASSSTGMNTEAFF. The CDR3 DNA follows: TGTGCCAGCTCCTCGACAGGGATGAACACTGAAGCTTTCTTT.

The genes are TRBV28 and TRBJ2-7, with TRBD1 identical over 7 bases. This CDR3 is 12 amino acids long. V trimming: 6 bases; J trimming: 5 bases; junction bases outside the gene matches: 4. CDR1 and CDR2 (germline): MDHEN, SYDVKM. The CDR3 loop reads CASRTGTHEQYF. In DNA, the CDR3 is TGTGCCAGCAGGACAGGGACCCACGAGCAGTACTTC.

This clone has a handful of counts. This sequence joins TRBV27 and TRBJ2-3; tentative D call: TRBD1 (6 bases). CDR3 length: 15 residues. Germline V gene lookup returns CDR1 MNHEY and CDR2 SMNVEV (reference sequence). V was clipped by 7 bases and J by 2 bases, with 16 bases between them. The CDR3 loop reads CASTPYTGNTDTQYF. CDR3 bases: TGTGCCAGCACCCCCTATACAGGGAACACAGATACGCAGTATTTT.

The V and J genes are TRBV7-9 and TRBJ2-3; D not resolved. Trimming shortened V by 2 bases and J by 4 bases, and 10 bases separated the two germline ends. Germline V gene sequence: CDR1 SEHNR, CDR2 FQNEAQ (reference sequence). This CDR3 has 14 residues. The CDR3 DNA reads TGTGCCAGCAGCTTAATGGAACGGGCAGATACGCAGTATTTT. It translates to CASSLMERADTQYF.

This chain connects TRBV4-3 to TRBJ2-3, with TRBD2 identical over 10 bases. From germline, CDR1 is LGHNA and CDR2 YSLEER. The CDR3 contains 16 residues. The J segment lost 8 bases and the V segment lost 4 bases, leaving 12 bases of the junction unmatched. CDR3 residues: CASSLERGGRVVTQYF. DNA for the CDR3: TGCGCCAGCAGCCTTGAGCGGGGGGGCCGCGTAGTTACGCAGTATTTT.

DNA of the CDR3: TGTGCCAGCAGTGCGTTCGGGGGGGGTCAAGAGACCCAGTACTTC. This codes for CASSAFGGGQETQYF. The rearrangement links TRBV2 to TRBJ2-5; 8 bases map to TRBD2. The CDR3 runs to 15 residues. V was clipped by 4 bases and J by 2 bases; unmatched bases: 6. CDR1 and CDR2 from the germline V gene are SNHLY and FYNNEI.

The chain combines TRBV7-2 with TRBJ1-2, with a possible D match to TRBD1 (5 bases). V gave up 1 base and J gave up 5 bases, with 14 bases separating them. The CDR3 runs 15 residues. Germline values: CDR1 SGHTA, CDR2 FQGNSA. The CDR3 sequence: CASSLGRAGIYGYTF. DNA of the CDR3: TGTGCCAGCAGCTTAGGTAGGGCAGGGATTTATGGCTACACCTTC.

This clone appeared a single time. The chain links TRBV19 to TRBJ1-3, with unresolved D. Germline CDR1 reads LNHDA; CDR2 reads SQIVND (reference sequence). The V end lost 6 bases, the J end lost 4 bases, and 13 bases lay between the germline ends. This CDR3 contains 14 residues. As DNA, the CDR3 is TGTGCCAGTAGGCAAGCCGCGGAAGGAAACACCATATATTTT. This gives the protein CASRQAAEGNTIYF.